This T cell receptor beta chain is from a study of blood T cells in healthy people across ages. Primed by a sample-barcoded 5' primer and a J-beta primer mix, a second PCR proceeded for about 7 to 11 cycles. TCRdb reanalysed the 5' RACE reads using MiXCR and keeps one entry per CDR3 protein. The sample yields about 830,000 distinct CDR3 sequences, around 62% seen once. Trimming left V 4 bases short and J 0 bases short, with 13 bases between. The V gene's germline CDR1 is SGHVS and CDR2 FQNEAQ. This CDR3 region has 15 residues. Concerning this clonotype: Its antigen is undetermined.

Study-wide results and limits: The study could not conclusively compare naive and antigen-experienced cells, given its unsorted PBMCs.

The chain is built from TRBV7-8 and TRBJ2-7; D is possibly TRBD1 (6 bases). Sequencing input: blood. This sequence was found in a man between 25 and 39 years old in good health. This chain's CDR3 is CASSSGTPSSYEQYF. CDR3 in DNA: TGTGCCAGCAGCTCTGGGACACCAAGCTCCTACGAGCAGTACTTC.